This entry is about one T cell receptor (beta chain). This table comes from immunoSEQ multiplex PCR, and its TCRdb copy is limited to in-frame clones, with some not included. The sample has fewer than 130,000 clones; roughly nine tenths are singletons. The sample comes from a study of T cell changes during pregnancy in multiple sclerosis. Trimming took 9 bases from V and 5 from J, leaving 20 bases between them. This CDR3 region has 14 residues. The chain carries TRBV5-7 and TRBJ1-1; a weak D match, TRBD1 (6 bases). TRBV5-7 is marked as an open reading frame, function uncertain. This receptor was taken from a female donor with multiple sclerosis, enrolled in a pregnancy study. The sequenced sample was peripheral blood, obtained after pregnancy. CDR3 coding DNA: TGTGCCACCCTAAGACAGGTAAGTTGTACTGAAGCTTTCTTT. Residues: CATLRQVSCTEAFF.